The T cell receptor beta chain under discussion was sequenced for a study of T cell repertoires in cytomegalovirus infection. The sample holds a few counts of this clonotype. Its antigen remains unidentified. Study-wide results and limits: The response measured ex vivo was dominated by TCR beta clonotypes (HLA-C-restricted and CMV-specific). The cumulative frequency of public TCR beta families identified carriers of CMV plus the relevant HLA.

The germline V gene encodes CDR1 SQVTM and CDR2 ANQGSEA. Deletions cut 6 bases from V and 7 bases from J, with 16 bases between. The CDR3 spans 13 residues. A single record per CDR3 protein comes from TCRdb applying MiXCR to the reads. The repertoire consists of 150,000 to 200,000 distinct CDR3 sequences, with 28% occurring once and the leading ten covering 31%. The clonotype was recovered from a human donor in good health (CMV status not recorded). Some clones in this sample may be carry-over from other donors' samples. Sequencing was performed on PBMCs. The chain carries TRBV29-1 and TRBJ1-5; no definite D call. CDR3 loop: CSVGGRVGQPQHF. CDR3 sequence (DNA): TGCAGCGTCGGTGGGAGGGTAGGGCAGCCCCAGCATTTT. Variable domain in full (rest from reference TRBV29-1 and TRBJ1-5): SAVISQKPSRDICQRGTSLTIQCQVDSQVTMMFWYRQQPGQSLTLIATANQGSEATYESGFVIDKFPISRPNLTFSTLTVSNMSPEDSSIYLCSVGGRVGQPQHFGDGTRLSIL.